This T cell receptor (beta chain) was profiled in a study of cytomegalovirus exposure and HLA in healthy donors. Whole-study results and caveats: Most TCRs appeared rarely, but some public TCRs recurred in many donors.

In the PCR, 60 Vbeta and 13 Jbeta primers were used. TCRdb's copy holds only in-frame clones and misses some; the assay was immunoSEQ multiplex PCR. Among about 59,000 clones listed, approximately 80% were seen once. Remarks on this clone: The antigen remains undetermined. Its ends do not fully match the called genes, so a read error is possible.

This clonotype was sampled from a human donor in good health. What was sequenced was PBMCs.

The CDR3 reads CASSERGGLLGVF. The CDR3 region has the DNA TGTGCCAGCAGTGAAAGGGGAGGCCTCCTCGGGGTCTTC. The chain carries TRBV2 and TRBJ2-1; perhaps TRBD2 as D (6 bases). This CDR3 spans 13 amino acids. Germline-derived CDR1 and CDR2 are SNHLY and FYNNEI.